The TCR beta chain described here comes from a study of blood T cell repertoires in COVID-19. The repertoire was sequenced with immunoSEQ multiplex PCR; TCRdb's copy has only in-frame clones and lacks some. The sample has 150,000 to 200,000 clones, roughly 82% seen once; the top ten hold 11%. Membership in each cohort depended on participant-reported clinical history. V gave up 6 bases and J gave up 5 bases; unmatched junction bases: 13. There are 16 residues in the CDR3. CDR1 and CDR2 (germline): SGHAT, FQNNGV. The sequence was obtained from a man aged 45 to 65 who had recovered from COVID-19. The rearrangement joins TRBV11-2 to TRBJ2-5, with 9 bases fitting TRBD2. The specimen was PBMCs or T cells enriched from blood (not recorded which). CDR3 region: CASSIDGTSLRETQYF. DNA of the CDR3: TGTGCCAGCAGTATAGACGGGACTAGCTTACGGGAGACCCAGTACTTC.